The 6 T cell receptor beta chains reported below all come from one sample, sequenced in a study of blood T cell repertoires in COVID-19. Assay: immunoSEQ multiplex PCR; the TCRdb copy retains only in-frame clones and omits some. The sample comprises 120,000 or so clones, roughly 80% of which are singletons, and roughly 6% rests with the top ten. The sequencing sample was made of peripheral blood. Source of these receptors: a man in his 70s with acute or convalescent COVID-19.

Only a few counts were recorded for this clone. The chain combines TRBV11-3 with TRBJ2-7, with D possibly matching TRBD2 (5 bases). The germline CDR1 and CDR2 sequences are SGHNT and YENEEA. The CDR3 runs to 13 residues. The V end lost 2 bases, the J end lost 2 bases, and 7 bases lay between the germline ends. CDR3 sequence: CASSLRETYEQYF. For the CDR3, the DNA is TGTGCCAGCAGCTTACGGGAAACCTACGAGCAGTACTTC. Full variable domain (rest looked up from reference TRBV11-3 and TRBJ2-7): EAGVVQSPRYKIIEKKQPVAFWCNPISGHNTLYWYLQNLGQGPELLIRYENEEAVDDSQLPKDRFSAERLKGVDSTLKIQPAELGDSAVYLCASSLRETYEQYFGPGTRLTVT.

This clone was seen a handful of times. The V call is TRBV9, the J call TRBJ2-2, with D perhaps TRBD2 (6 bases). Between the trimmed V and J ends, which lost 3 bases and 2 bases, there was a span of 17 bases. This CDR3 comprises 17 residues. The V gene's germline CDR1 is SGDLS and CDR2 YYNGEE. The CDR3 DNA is TGTGCCAGCAGCGGCGGAGGGACCACTATTAACACCGGGGAGCTGTTTTTT. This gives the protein CASSGGGTTINTGELFF.

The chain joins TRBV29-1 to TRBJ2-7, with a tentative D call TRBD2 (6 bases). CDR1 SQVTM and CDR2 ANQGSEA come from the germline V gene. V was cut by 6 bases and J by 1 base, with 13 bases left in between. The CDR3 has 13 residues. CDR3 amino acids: CSVYKDYSYEQYF. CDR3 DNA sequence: TGCAGCGTATATAAGGACTATTCCTACGAGCAGTACTTC.

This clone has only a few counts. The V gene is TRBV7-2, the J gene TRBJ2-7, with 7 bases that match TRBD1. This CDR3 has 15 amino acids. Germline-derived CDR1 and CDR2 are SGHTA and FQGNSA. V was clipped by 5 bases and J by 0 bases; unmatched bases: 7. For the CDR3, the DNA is TGTGCCAGCAGCCAGGGACAGCCTCCCTCCTACGAGCAGTACTTC. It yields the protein CASSQGQPPSYEQYF.

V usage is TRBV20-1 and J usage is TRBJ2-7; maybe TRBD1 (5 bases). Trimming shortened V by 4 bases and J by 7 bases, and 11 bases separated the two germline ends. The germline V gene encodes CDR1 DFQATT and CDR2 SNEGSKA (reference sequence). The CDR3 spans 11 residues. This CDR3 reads CSANRLGEQYF. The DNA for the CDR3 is TGCAGTGCTAACAGGTTAGGAGAGCAGTACTTC.

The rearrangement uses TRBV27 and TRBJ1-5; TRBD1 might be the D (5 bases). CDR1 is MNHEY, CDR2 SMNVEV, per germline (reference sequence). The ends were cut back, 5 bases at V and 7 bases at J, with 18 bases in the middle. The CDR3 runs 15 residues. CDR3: CASSPRGLPDQPQHF. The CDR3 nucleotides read TGTGCCAGCAGTCCGCGGGGCTTGCCGGACCAGCCCCAGCATTTT.